This T cell receptor (beta chain) was sequenced for a study of T cell responses to AZD1222 COVID-19 vaccine. General study points: There were mostly white British donors and more females than males, and clonal diversity was possibly underestimated. Spike-specific TCR breadth and depth were elevated following two AZD1222 doses.

Profiling relied on immunoSEQ multiplex PCR, and the TCRdb table lists in-frame clones only, not all of them. The table records some 100,000 clones, around 87% of them present only once. In its sample, this clone was seen once. Its antigen is still unknown. The CDR3 extends over 14 amino acids. Looked up from germline, CDR1 is MDHEN and CDR2 is SYDVKM. The ends lost 7 bases at V and 0 bases at J; junction bases unmatched: 6. The sequence was collected from an adult who received the AZD1222 COVID-19 vaccine. Sample: peripheral blood, taken 28 days after the second AZD1222 dose. The chain has TRBV28 and TRBJ2-7; 7 bases are a match to TRBD1. This CDR3 is CASKLTGSSYEQYF. The CDR3 DNA is TGTGCCAGCAAATTGACAGGGTCCTCCTACGAGCAGTACTTC. Based on the CDR3 plus reference TRBV28 and TRBJ2-7, the full variable domain is DVKVTQSSRYLVKRTGEKVFLECVQDMDHENMFWYRQDPGLGLRLIYFSYDVKMKEKGDIPEGYSVSREKKERFSLILESASTNQTSMYLCASKLTGSSYEQYFGPGTRLTVT.